Listed below are T cell receptor beta chains from one sample, sequenced in a study of a mutant IDH1 vaccine in newly diagnosed glioma. Measured with immunoSEQ multiplex PCR; TCRdb has only the in-frame clones, and not every one. The top ten hold 4% to 5.5% of the sample, which has some 50,000 clones, around 60% seen once. No antigens are known for them. The sequenced sample was peripheral blood mononuclear cells (PBMCs), obtained from a glioma patient whose treatment included an IDH1 peptide vaccine. Receptors were obtained from a man between 35 and 55 years old with glioma. Some clones in this sample may be carry-over from other donors' samples. The CDR3 runs from the conserved cysteine through the conserved F or W. The D gene is left open where the match is weak. Clone size is stated in some rows and not others, as once, few, many or a class when expanded.

d_gene,abundance,v_gene,j_gene,CDR3aa,CDR3nt
TRBD2,.,TRBV2,TRBJ2-4,CASSVPGLAGETAKNIQYF,TGTGCCAGCAGTGTTCCCGGACTAGCGGGGGAAACGGCCAAAAACATTCAGTACTTC
.,.,TRBV10-3,TRBJ2-7,CATSDRLYTGSEPGEQYF,TGTGCCACGTCGGATCGGCTGTATACAGGTTCCGAACCGGGTGAGCAGTACTTC
TRBD1,.,TRBV6-5,TRBJ1-6,CASSYARDSNNSPLHF,TGTGCCAGCAGTTACGCCCGGGACAGTAATAATTCACCCCTCCACTTT
TRBD1,.,TRBV2,TRBJ1-1,CASSEARGTANEAFF,TGTGCCAGCAGTGAAGCCCGGGGGACAGCTAATGAAGCTTTCTTT
TRBD1,.,TRBV6-1,TRBJ2-3,CASSGRDRVTDTQYF,TGTGCCAGCAGCGGACGGGACAGGGTCACAGATACGCAGTATTTT
TRBD1,few,TRBV27,TRBJ2-7,CASSLSWTGYEQYF,TGTGCCAGCAGTTTATCGTGGACAGGATACGAGCAGTACTTC
.,.,TRBV7-9,TRBJ1-2,CASSLDNNYGYTF,TGTGCCAGCAGCTTAGACAATAACTATGGCTACACCTTC
.,.,TRBV27,TRBJ2-2,CASSRTGELFF,TGTGCCAGCAGTCGAACCGGGGAGCTGTTTTTT
.,once,TRBV19,TRBJ1-6,CASSMWGPSSPLHF,TGTGCCAGTAGTATGTGGGGGCCATCTTCACCCCTCCACTTT
.,once,TRBV5-1,TRBJ2-7,CASSLVGRGDGQYF,TGCGCCAGCAGCTTGGTAGGCAGGGGTGACGGGCAGTACTTC
TRBD1,.,TRBV6-1,TRBJ1-1,CASSESRGRAFF,TGTGCCAGCAGTGAATCGAGGGGGCGAGCTTTCTTT
.,.,TRBV29-1,TRBJ1-4,CSVGAGGPLFF,TGCAGCGTTGGAGCCGGTGGACCACTGTTTTTT
.,.,TRBV29-1,TRBJ2-7,CSVAIRMTDYEQYF,TGCAGCGTTGCCATTCGGATGACGGACTACGAGCAGTACTTC
.,few,TRBV7-9,TRBJ1-6,CASSFRDGNSPLHF,TGTGCCAGCAGCTTCCGGGACGGAAATTCACCCCTCCACTTT
TRBD2,.,TRBV6-5,TRBJ2-3,CASSYVLAGSDTQYF,TGTGCCAGCAGTTACGTACTAGCGGGATCAGATACGCAGTATTTT
TRBD1,.,TRBV7-9,TRBJ1-4,CASSLPGQAYATNEKLFF,TGTGCCAGCAGCTTACCGGGACAGGCTTATGCAACTAATGAAAAACTGTTTTTT
.,.,TRBV5-1,TRBJ2-7,CASSSAGITSEQYF,TGCGCCAGCAGTTCGGCAGGTATTACCTCCGAGCAGTACTTC
.,.,TRBV6-5,TRBJ1-1,CASNRANTEAFF,TGTGCCAGTAACAGGGCGAACACTGAAGCTTTCTTT
.,.,TRBV18,TRBJ2-7,CASSPDSGEQYF,TGTGCCAGCTCACCGGACAGCGGCGAGCAGTACTTC
TRBD1,.,TRBV4-1,TRBJ1-2,CASSPGQGANYGYTF,TGCGCCAGCAGCCCGGGACAGGGGGCCAACTATGGCTACACCTTC
.,.,TRBV2,TRBJ1-5,CASKLGMSNQPQHF,TGTGCCAGCAAATTGGGCATGAGCAATCAGCCCCAGCATTTT
TRBD2,.,TRBV5-1,TRBJ2-3,CASSEPRLAGGHTDTQYF,TGCGCCAGCAGCGAGCCTCGACTAGCGGGGGGACATACAGATACGCAGTATTTT
.,.,TRBV6-4,TRBJ2-7,CASIYSWAGNPCEQYF,TGTGCCAGCATTTATAGTTGGGCCGGTAACCCCTGCGAGCAGTACTTC
.,few,TRBV29-1,TRBJ1-5,CSVELDSNQPQHF,TGCAGCGTTGAACTAGATAGCAATCAGCCCCAGCATTTT